The 8 T cell receptor beta chains below were found in one sample sequenced in a study. Via MiXCR, TCRdb re-called the RT-PCR reads, giving one row per CDR3 protein. The sample contains about 680,000 distinct CDR3 sequences, approximately 15% of which appear only once. The specimen sequenced was memory CD4+ T cells from blood. These receptors originate from a female donor in good health, serving as a healthy control.

The sample holds a few counts of this clonotype. V usage is TRBV5-1 and J usage is TRBJ2-3, with 9 bases matching TRBD1. J lost 2 bases, V lost 3 bases, and 4 bases had no gene match. Germline CDR1 reads SGHRS; CDR2 reads YFSETQ. The length of the CDR3 is 15 residues. This CDR3 reads CASSWTGDYTDTQYF. The CDR3 DNA reads as TGCGCCAGCAGCTGGACAGGGGATTACACAGATACGCAGTATTTT.

This clonotype was found a few times. This chain joins TRBV7-2 and TRBJ2-7; 11 bases agree with TRBD2. Germline V gene data show CDR1 as SGHTA and CDR2 as FQGNSA. The J segment lost 4 bases and the V segment lost 2 bases, leaving 10 bases of the junction unmatched. The CDR3 is made up of 17 amino acids. The DNA of the CDR3 is TGTGCCAGCAGCTTATATGGGACTAGCGGAATAACTTACGAGCAGTACTTC. Translating it yields CASSLYGTSGITYEQYF. Combining the CDR3 with reference TRBV7-2 and TRBJ2-7 gives the whole variable domain GAGVSQSPSNKVTEKGKDVELRCDPISGHTALYWYRQSLGQGLEFLIYFQGNSAPDKSGLPSDRFSAERTGGSVSTLTIQRTQQEDSAVYLCASSLYGTSGITYEQYFGPGTRLTVT.

The chain couples TRBV5-1 to TRBJ1-1; no clear D. Germline V gene data show CDR1 as SGHRS and CDR2 as YFSETQ. V lost 5 bases and J lost 2, with 10 bases in between. This CDR3 is built from 13 residues. CDR3 bases: TGCGCCAGCAGAATCCAGGAAAACACTGAAGCTTTCTTT. This codes for CASRIQENTEAFF.

The gene calls are TRBV12-3 or TRBV12-4 and TRBJ1-4; 7 bases align to TRBD1. V was clipped by 6 bases and J by 3 bases; unmatched bases: 7. The CDR3 extends over 15 amino acids. CDR3 coding DNA: TGTGCCAGCAGCCCGACAGGGTCACCTAATGAAAAACTGTTTTTT. It is translated as CASSPTGSPNEKLFF.

This clonotype was seen more than once but under ten times. This chain connects TRBV5-1 to TRBJ2-7; no firm D call. The V gene's germline CDR1 is SGHRS and CDR2 YFSETQ. The CDR3 is 15 residues long. V was pared by 2 bases and J by 3 bases, with 15 bases between. The CDR3 protein is CASSLNFVNGYEQYF. DNA of the CDR3: TGCGCCAGCAGCTTAAACTTCGTGAATGGCTACGAGCAGTACTTC.

The chain combines TRBV28 with TRBJ2-7; possibly TRBD2 for D (5 bases). The length of the CDR3 is 13 residues. The germline CDR1 and CDR2 sequences are MDHEN and SYDVKM. Trimming took off 7 bases at V and 6 bases at J, with 16 bases between the two ends. Written as DNA, the CDR3 is TGTGCCAGCACTCAATCTGGACTCGCCGAGCAGTACTTC. Translation gives CASTQSGLAEQYF. The full variable domain, rest sourced from reference TRBV28 and TRBJ2-7, is DVKVTQSSRYLVKRTGEKVFLECVQDMDHENMFWYRQDPGLGLRLIYFSYDVKMKEKGDIPEGYSVSREKKERFSLILESASTNQTSMYLCASTQSGLAEQYFGPGTRLTVT.

The chain is built from TRBV7-2 and TRBJ1-1; 8 nucleotides line up with TRBD1. Looked up from germline, CDR1 is SGHTA and CDR2 is FQGNSA. The CDR3 is 15 amino acids. The J segment lost 2 bases and the V segment lost 7 bases, leaving 9 bases of the junction unmatched. The CDR3 DNA sequence: TGTGCCAGCAATGATAGGGACAGGCTAAACACTGAAGCTTTCTTT. It codes for CASNDRDRLNTEAFF.

Notes on this clonotype: A read error may be the cause here, since a much bigger clone is one base away. V usage is TRBV7-9 and J usage is TRBJ2-1; D may be TRBD1 (6 bases). Trimming left V 2 bases short and J 13 bases short, with 18 bases between. The CDR3 extends over 14 amino acids. Germline V CDR1 and CDR2: SEHNR, FQNEAQ (reference sequence). The DNA for the CDR3 is TGTGCCAGCAGCTTAATGGGGGCAGAAAACATTCAGTTCTTC. It translates to CASSLMGAENIQFF. The variable domain in full, completed from reference TRBV7-9 and TRBJ2-1, reads DTGVSQNPRHKITKRGQNVTFRCDPISEHNRLYWYRQTLGQGPEFLTYFQNEAQLEKSRLLSDRFSAERPKGSFSTLEIQRTEQGDSAMYLCASSLMGAENIQFFGPGTRLTVL.